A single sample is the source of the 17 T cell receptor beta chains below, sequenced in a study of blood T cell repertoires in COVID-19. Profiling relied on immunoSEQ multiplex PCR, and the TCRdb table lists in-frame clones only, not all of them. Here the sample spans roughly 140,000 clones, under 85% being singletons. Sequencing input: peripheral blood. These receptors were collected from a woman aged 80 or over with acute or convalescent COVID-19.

The CDR3 sequence is CASSPRTGGGYTF. CDR3 bases: TGTGCCAGCAGCCCACGGACAGGGGGTGGCTACACCTTC. The chain employs TRBV9 and TRBJ1-2, with TRBD1 matching 10 bases. V shed 4 bases, J shed 7 bases, and the junction held 4 bases outside the gene matches. Germline V CDR1 and CDR2: SGDLS, YYNGEE. The CDR3 covers 13 residues.

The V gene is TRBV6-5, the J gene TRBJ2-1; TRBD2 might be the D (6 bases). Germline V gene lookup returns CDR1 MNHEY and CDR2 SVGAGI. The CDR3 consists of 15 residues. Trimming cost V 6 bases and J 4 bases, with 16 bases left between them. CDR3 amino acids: CASRPTRTIYNEQFF. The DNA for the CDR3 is TGTGCCAGCAGACCCACCCGGACTATATACAATGAGCAGTTCTTC.

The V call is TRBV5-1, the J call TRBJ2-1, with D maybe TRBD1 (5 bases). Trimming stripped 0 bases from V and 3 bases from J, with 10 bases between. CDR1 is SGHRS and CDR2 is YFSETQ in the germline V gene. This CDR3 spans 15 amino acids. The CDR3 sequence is CASSLATGFYNEQFF. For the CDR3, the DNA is TGCGCCAGCAGCTTGGCTACAGGATTCTACAATGAGCAGTTCTTC. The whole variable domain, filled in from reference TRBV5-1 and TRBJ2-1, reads KAGVTQTPRYLIKTRGQQVTLSCSPISGHRSVSWYQQTPGQGLQFLFEYFSETQRNKGNFPGRFSGRQFSNSRSEMNVSTLELGDSALYLCASSLATGFYNEQFFGPGTRLTVL.

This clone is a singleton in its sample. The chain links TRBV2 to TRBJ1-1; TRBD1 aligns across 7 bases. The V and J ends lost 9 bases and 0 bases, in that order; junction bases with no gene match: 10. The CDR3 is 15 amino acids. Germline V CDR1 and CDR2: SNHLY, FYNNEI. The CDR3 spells CARTGTEYMNTEAFF. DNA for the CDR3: TGTGCCAGGACCGGGACAGAATACATGAACACTGAAGCTTTCTTT.

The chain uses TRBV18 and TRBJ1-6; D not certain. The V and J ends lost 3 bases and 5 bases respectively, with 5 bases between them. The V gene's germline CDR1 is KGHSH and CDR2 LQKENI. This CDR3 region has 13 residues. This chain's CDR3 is CASSPEDNSPLHF. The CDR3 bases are TGTGCCAGCTCACCGGAGGATAATTCACCCCTCCACTTT. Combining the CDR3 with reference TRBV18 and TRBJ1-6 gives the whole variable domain NAGVMQNPRHLVRRRGQEARLRCSPMKGHSHVYWYRQLPEEGLKFMVYLQKENIIDESGMPKERFSAEFPKEGPSILRIQQVVRGDSAAYFCASSPEDNSPLHFGNGTRLTVT.

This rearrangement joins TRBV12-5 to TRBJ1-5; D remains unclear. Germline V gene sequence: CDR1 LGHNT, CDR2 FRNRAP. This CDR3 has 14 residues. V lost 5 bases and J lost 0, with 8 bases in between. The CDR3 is CASGKWSSNQPQHF. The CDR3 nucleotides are TGTGCTAGTGGTAAATGGAGTAGCAATCAGCCCCAGCATTTT.

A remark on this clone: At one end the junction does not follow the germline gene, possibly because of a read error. The CDR3 bases are TGTCCCAGCAGCTTCATGGGGGGGGAGAACACTGAAGCTTTCTTT. Its protein is CPSSFMGGENTEAFF. The chain recombines TRBV9 with TRBJ1-1; a weak D match, TRBD1 (5 bases). The CDR3 consists of 15 residues. Per the germline V gene, CDR1 is SGDLS and CDR2 is YYNGEE. Complete variable domain (other parts from reference TRBV9 and TRBJ1-1): DSGVTQTPKHLITATGQRVTLRCSPRSGDLSVYWYQQSLDQGLQFLIQYYNGEERAKGNILERFSAQQFPDLHSELNLSSLELGDSALYFCPSSFMGGENTEAFFGQGTRLTVV.

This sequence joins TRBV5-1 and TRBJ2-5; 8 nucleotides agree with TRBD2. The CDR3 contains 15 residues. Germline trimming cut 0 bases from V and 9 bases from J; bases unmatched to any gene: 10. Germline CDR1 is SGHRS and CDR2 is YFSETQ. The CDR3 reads CASSLGSGETGPQYF. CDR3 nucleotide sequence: TGCGCCAGCAGCTTGGGTAGCGGGGAGACGGGGCCCCAGTACTTC.

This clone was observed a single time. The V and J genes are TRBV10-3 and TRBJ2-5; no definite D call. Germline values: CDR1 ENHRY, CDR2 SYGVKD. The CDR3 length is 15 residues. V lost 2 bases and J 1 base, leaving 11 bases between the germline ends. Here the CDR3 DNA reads TGTGCCATCAGTGAGCAGCCTGGGCCCCAAGAGACCCAGTACTTC. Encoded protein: CAISEQPGPQETQYF.

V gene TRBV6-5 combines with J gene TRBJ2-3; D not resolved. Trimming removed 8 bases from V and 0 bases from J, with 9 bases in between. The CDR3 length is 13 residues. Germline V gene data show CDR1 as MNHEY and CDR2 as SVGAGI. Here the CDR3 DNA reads TGTGCCAGCTCGACACCTAGCACAGATACGCAGTATTTT. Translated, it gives CASSTPSTDTQYF.

For the CDR3, the DNA is TGCGCCAGCAGCGCCGTGACAGGGGGTGGCACTGAAGCTTTCTTT. Translation gives CASSAVTGGGTEAFF. The chain uses TRBV5-1 and TRBJ1-1; 9 bases align to TRBD1. V lost 4 bases, J lost 4 bases, and 8 bases stayed unmatched. The CDR3 totals 15 residues. Germline CDR1 reads SGHRS; CDR2 reads YFSETQ.

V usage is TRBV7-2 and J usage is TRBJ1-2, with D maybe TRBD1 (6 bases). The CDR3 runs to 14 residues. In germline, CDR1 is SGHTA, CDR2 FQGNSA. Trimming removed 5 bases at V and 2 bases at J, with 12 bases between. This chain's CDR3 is CASSQLGQNYGYTF. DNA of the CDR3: TGTGCCAGCAGCCAGCTAGGACAGAACTATGGCTACACCTTC.

The CDR3 sequence: CASTPLDRASGNTIYF. The CDR3 DNA sequence: TGTGCCAGCACTCCATTGGACAGGGCATCTGGAAACACCATATATTTT. V and J are TRBV9 and TRBJ1-3; 8 bases fit TRBD1. In germline, CDR1 is SGDLS, CDR2 YYNGEE. The CDR3 runs to 16 residues. With V trimmed by 6 bases and J by 1 base, 9 bases remained unmatched.

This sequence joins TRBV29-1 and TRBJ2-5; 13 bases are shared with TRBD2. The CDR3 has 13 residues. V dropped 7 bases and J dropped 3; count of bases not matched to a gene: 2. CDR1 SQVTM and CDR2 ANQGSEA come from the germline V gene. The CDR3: CSAGTSGKETQYF. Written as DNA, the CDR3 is TGCAGCGCCGGGACTAGCGGGAAAGAGACCCAGTACTTC.

The CDR3 spells CAISSANYGYTF. The CDR3 nucleotides are TGTGCCATCAGTTCGGCTAACTATGGCTACACCTTC. The V and J genes are TRBV10-3 and TRBJ1-2; no firm D call. There are 12 residues in the CDR3. The V and J ends lost 5 bases and 0 bases respectively, with 4 bases between them. Germline CDR1 reads ENHRY; CDR2 reads SYGVKD.

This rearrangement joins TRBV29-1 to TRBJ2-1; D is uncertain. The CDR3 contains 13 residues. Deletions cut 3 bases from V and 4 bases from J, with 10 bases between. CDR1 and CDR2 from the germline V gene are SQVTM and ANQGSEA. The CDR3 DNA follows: TGCAGCGTTGAGGTAGGAGCATACAATGAGCAGTTCTTC. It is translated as CSVEVGAYNEQFF.

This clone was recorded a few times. CDR3 region: CASSSPRQGHYEQYF. The CDR3, as DNA: TGTGCCAGCAGTTCCCCGCGACAGGGACACTACGAGCAGTACTTC. This chain links TRBV27 with TRBJ2-7; 7 nucleotides agree with TRBD1. The V gene's germline CDR1 is MNHEY and CDR2 SMNVEV (reference sequence). Trimming removed 4 bases from V and 3 bases from J; junction bases left unmatched: 9. The CDR3 consists of 15 residues.